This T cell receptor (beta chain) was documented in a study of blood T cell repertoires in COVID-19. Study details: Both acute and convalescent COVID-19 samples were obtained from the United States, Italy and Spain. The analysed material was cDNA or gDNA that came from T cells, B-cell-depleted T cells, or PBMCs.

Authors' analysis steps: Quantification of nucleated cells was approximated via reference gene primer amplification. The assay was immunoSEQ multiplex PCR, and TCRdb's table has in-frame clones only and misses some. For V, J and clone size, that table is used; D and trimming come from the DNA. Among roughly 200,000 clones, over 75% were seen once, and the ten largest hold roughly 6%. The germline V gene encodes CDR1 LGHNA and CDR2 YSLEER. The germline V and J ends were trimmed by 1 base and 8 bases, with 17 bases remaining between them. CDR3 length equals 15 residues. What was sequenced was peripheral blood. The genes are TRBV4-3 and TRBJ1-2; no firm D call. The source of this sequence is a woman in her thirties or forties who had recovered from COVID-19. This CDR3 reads CASSQASWERKGYTF. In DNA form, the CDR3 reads TGCGCCAGCAGCCAAGCTTCATGGGAGCGGAAAGGCTACACCTTC.